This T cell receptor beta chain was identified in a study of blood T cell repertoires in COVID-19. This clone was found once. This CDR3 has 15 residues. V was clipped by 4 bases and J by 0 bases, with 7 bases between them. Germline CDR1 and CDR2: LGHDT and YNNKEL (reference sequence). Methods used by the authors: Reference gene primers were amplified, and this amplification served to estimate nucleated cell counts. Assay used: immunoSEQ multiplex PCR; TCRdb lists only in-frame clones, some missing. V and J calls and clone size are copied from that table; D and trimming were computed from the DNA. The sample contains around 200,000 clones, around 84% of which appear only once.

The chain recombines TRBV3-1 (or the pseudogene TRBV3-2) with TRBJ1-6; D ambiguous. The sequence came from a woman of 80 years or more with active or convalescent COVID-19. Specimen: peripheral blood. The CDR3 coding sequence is TGTGCCAGCAGCCTCCTAAGCTCCTATAATTCACCCCTCCACTTT. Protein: CASSLLSSYNSPLHF.